A single sample is the source of the 5 T cell receptor beta chains below, sequenced in a study of Tregs in tolerant kidney transplant recipients. The protocol was immunoSEQ multiplex PCR, while the TCRdb copy is restricted to in-frame clones and leaves out a portion. Of around 78,000 clones detected, less than 95% appear once; the ten largest clones hold 0.34%. Sample: Tregs from blood, taken before the transplant. The source is a human donor who received a combined kidney and bone marrow transplant.

This clone was picked up one time. The rearrangement joins TRBV7-3 to TRBJ2-3, with 9 positions matching TRBD1. The CDR3 sequence is 13 residues long. Germline CDR1 SGHTA, CDR2 FQGTGA. Trimming removed 5 bases from V and 9 bases from J; junction bases left unmatched: 6. The CDR3 reads CASSTRTGDTQYF. For the CDR3, the DNA is TGTGCCAGCAGCACGAGGACAGGGGACACGCAGTATTTT.

The chain employs TRBV4-2 and TRBJ2-1; 14 nucleotides align to TRBD2. CDR3 size: 17 residues. Germline CDR1 reads LGHNA; CDR2 reads YNFKEQ. V lost 2 bases, J lost 7 bases, and 7 bases stayed unmatched. CDR3 protein: CASSQPPTSGRANEQFF. The CDR3 region has the DNA TGTGCCAGCAGCCAACCCCCGACTAGCGGGAGGGCAAATGAGCAGTTCTTC.

The chain uses TRBV5-1 and TRBJ2-5; perhaps D is TRBD1 or TRBD2 (5 bases each). The J call is uncertain, as TRBJ2-7 better fits the DNA end. The CDR3 spans 15 residues. Per germline, CDR1 SGHRS and CDR2 YFSETQ. The CDR3 loop is CASSWTRGPTYEQYF. CDR3 sequence (DNA): TGCGCCAGCAGCTGGACCCGGGGACCTACCTACGAGCAGTACTTC.

The chain joins TRBV5-1 to TRBJ2-7; D possibly corresponds to TRBD2 (5 bases). V was cut by 0 bases and J by 3 bases, with 7 bases left in between. CDR1 and CDR2 from the germline V gene are SGHRS and YFSETQ. The CDR3 is 13 amino acids. This CDR3 reads CASSLGAGYEQYF. CDR3 sequence (DNA): TGCGCCAGCAGCTTGGGTGCGGGCTACGAGCAGTACTTC.

V and J are TRBV7-2 and TRBJ2-3; no clear D. The CDR3 extends over 16 amino acids. V was cut by 2 bases and J by 0 bases, with 12 bases left in between. Germline V gives CDR1 SGHTA, CDR2 FQGNSA. CDR3 loop: CASSLRRLTSTDTQYF. The CDR3 DNA reads TGTGCCAGCAGCTTACGTCGCTTAACTAGCACAGATACGCAGTATTTT.